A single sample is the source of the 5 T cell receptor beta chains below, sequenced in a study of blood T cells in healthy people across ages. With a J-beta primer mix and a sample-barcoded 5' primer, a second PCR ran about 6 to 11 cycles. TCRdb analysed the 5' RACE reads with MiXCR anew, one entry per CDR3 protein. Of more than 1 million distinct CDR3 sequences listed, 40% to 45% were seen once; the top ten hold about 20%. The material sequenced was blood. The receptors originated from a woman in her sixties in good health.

CDR3 sequence: CATSGPIQNTEAFF. CDR3 sequence (DNA): TGTGCCACCAGCGGGCCAATCCAGAACACTGAAGCTTTCTTT. The J gene is TRBJ1-1, the V gene TRBV15; D remains ambiguous. The length of the CDR3 is 14 residues. Trimming shortened V by 5 bases and J by 1 base, and 11 bases separated the two germline ends. Germline V CDR1 and CDR2: LNHNV, YYDKDF (reference sequence).

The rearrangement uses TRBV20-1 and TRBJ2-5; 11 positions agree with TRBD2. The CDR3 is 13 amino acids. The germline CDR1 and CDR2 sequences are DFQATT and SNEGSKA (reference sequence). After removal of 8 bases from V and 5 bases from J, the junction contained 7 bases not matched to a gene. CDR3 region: CSLAGGLGETQYF. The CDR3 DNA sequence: TGCAGTTTAGCGGGAGGGCTGGGGGAGACCCAGTACTTC.

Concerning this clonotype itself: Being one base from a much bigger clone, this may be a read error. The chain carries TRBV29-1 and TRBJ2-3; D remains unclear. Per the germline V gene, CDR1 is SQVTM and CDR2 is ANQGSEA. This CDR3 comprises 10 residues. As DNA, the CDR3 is TGCAGCGTTGGGTTAGATATGCAGTATTTT. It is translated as CSVGLDMQYF.

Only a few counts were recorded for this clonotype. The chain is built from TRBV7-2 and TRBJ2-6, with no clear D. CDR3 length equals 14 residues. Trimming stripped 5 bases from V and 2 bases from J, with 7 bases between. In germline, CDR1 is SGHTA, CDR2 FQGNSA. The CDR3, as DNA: TGTGCCAGCAGCCGGAATACTGGGGCCAACGTCCTGACTTTC. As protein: CASSRNTGANVLTF.

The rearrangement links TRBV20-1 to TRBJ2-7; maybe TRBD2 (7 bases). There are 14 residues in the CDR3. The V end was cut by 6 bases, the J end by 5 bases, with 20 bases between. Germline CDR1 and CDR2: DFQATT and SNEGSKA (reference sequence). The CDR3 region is CSAGGGAGSDEQYF. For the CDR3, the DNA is TGCAGTGCAGGGGGGGGGGCAGGGTCCGACGAGCAGTACTTC.